This note documents a single TCR beta chain sequence. Which antigen it targets is not known. The input lacks base qualities; no much larger clone sits a single base away. This entry belongs to a study of blood T cell repertoires in COVID-19 (dated by TCRdb to between 2020 and 2021). Background for the entire study: The collaborator samples originated in the United States, Italy and Spain and spanned the acute and convalescent phases of COVID-19. Samples were obtained from the ongoing ImmuneRACE study (first 160 participants) and from 1,254 subjects provided by 6 global collaborators. A de-identified subject ID, COVID-19 status, age in years and sex were almost always included in the sample metadata. The repertoires were released in a freely available public database meant as a resource for research on the immune response to SARS-CoV-2. HLA class I and class II types, where available, came from metadata supplied by the sample provider rather than from assay-based typing. Deeply sampled blood TCRbeta repertoires from subjects exposed to, actively infected with, or recovered from COVID-19 were included in the dataset. The prospective study material was composed of cDNA or gDNA derived from T cells, B-cell-depleted T cells, or PBMCs.

In the prospective study, participants were roughly 18 to 90 years old, resided in 25 or so geographic areas of the United States, and were enrolled through a virtual design. In the prospective study, participants were assigned to cohorts based on the clinical history participants reported in a screening survey and a study questionnaire. In the prospective study, mobile phlebotomists collected whole blood, serum and a nasopharyngeal or oropharyngeal swab from each participant. Over a 2-month period, participants in the prospective study had the option of providing additional blood draws and questionnaires. Before DNA extraction, prospective study blood samples were shipped either frozen or at room temperature. What the research found in general, with its limitations: The quantity of clinical and demographic metadata differed by source and by participant and was supplied without curation.

The immunoSEQ Assay, a bias-controlled multiplex PCR, was used to amplify TCRbeta CDR3 regions from genomic DNA. The original pipeline was this. Within the assay, amplification of reference gene primers was used to estimate how many nucleated cells each sample contained. Sequence reads were collapsed and filtered to measure the absolute abundance of every unique TCRbeta CDR3 rearrangement. Productive Simpson clonality was computed per sample as the square root of Simpson's diversity index over productive rearrangements. Sourced from immuneACCESS, this table was stored by TCRdb with only in-frame sequences that have V and J called. A share of the clones is absent; for the studies checked, an unresolved V gene accounts for under half, and the remainder has no known explanation. That table supplies the V and J calls and clone size; D and trimming were determined from the DNA. The sample contains around 250,000 clones, about nine tenths of them found a single time. Approximately 1.2% of the sample comes from the top ten.

The CDR3, from cysteine to phenylalanine, totals 16 residues. The entry retains the CDR3 DNA only, 48 bases that are in frame from base 1. Compared with germline, V lacks 5 bases and J lacks 1 base; bases without a gene match: 2. In the germline V gene, CDR1 corresponds to MGHDK and CDR2 to SYGVNS. The sequence links TRBV25-1 to TRBJ2-1; 13 bases in the middle match TRBD2. The sequencing input was PBMCs or T cells enriched from blood (not recorded which). The origin of this receptor is a woman aged 40 to 50 with acute COVID-19. The CDR3 here reads CASSILAGGSYNEQFF. The sequence in DNA is TGTGCCAGCAGTATACTAGCGGGAGGGTCCTACAATGAGCAGTTCTTC.